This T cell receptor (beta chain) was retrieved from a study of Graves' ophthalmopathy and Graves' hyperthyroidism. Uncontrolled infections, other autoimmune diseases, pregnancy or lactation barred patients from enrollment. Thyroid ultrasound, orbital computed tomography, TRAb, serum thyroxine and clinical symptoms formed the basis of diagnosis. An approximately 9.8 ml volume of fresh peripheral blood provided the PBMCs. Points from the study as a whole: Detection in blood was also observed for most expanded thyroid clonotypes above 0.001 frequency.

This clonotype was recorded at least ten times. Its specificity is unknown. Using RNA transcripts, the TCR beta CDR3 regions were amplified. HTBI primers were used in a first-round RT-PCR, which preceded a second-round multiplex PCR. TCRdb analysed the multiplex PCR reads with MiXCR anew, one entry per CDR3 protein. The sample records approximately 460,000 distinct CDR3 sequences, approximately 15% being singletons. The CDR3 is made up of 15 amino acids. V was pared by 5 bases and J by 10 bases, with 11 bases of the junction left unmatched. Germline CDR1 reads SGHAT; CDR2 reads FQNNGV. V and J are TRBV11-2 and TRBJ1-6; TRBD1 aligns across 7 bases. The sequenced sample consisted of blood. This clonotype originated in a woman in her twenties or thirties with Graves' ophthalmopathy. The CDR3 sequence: CASSGLRDSNSPLHF. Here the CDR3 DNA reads TGTGCCAGCAGCGGACTGCGGGACAGTAACTCACCCCTCCACTTT. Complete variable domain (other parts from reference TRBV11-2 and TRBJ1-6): EAGVAQSPRYKIIEKRQSVAFWCNPISGHATLYWYQQILGQGPKLLIQFQNNGVVDDSQLPKDRFSAERLKGVDSTLKIQPAKLEDSAVYLCASSGLRDSNSPLHFGNGTRLTVT.